This entry is about one TCR beta chain. This record comes from a study of blood T cell repertoires in COVID-19. Study background: Acute and convalescent COVID-19 samples came from the United States, Italy and Spain.

The table came from immunoSEQ multiplex PCR; TCRdb's copy has only in-frame clones and leaves some out. The sample has more than 100,000 clones; about four fifths are singletons. The CDR3 runs to 14 residues. The germline V and J ends were trimmed by 8 bases and 8 bases, with 16 bases remaining between them. Germline V gene sequence: CDR1 MDHEN, CDR2 SYDVKM. The sequence came from a woman older than 75 with acute or convalescent COVID-19. The chain couples TRBV28 to TRBJ1-6; tentative D call: TRBD1 (6 bases). Sequenced input: peripheral blood. CDR3 bases: TGTGCCAGCGGCGAAGGACAGCATTATTCACCCCTCCACTTT. Protein product: CASGEGQHYSPLHF.